This passage covers 8 T cell receptor beta chains from one sample sequenced in a study of PD-1 blockade in classical Hodgkin lymphoma. Brentuximab vedotin exposure varied, and every patient relapsed after autologous stem cell transplantation. Some clones are missing from TCRdb's copy, which holds only in-frame ones; the method was immunoSEQ multiplex PCR. Of about 90,000 clones listed, 80% to 95% are singletons. The sample was peripheral blood mononuclear cells (PBMCs), taken before the second cycle of nivolumab. These receptors originate from a human donor with classical Hodgkin lymphoma.

The chain combines TRBV6-1 with TRBJ1-1; no clear D gene. Trimming removed 8 bases at V and 1 base at J, with 8 bases between. Germline V gene data show CDR1 as MNHNS and CDR2 as SASEGT. This CDR3 contains 12 residues. CDR3 DNA: TGTGCCAGCTTCGGACCGAACACTGAAGCTTTCTTT. This gives the protein CASFGPNTEAFF.

This chain connects TRBV5-1 to TRBJ2-7, with 11 bases fitting TRBD1. CDR1 SGHRS and CDR2 YFSETQ come from the germline V gene. V was clipped by 4 bases and J by 2 bases; unmatched bases: 5. The CDR3 has 15 residues. This chain's CDR3 is CASSPDRGRTYEQYF. In DNA, the CDR3 is TGCGCCAGCAGCCCGGACAGGGGGCGGACCTACGAGCAGTACTTC.

This rearrangement joins TRBV19 to TRBJ1-1, with 10 bases that match TRBD1. V dropped 7 bases and J dropped 0; count of bases not matched to a gene: 5. Germline V gives CDR1 LNHDA, CDR2 SQIVND (reference sequence). The CDR3 has 15 residues. Here the CDR3 reads CASKGTGVLNTEAFF. CDR3 nucleotides: TGTGCCAGTAAGGGGACAGGGGTCCTGAACACTGAAGCTTTCTTT.

This chain connects TRBV29-1 to TRBJ1-2; possibly TRBD1 for D (5 bases). Trimming pared 3 bases from V and 4 bases from J, leaving 9 bases between. The CDR3 has 12 residues. The germline gives CDR1 SQVTM, CDR2 ANQGSEA. The chain's CDR3 is CSVDTDIYGYTF. The CDR3 DNA reads as TGCAGCGTTGATACGGACATCTATGGCTACACCTTC.

In DNA form, the CDR3 reads TGTGCCAGCAACCCCACTAAACCTCGGAGGACTCAGGGAGGGGCAGGAGCTTTCTTT. Protein sequence: CASNPTKPRRTQGGAGAFF. The chain joins TRBV7-3 to TRBJ1-1; TRBD1 is a possible D gene (5 bases). V was pared by 7 bases and J by 10 bases, with 37 bases between. The CDR3 spans 19 residues. CDR1 and CDR2 from the germline V gene are SGHTA and FQGTGA.

This sequence joins TRBV27 and TRBJ1-2, with D maybe TRBD1 (5 bases). Trimming shortened V by 10 bases and J by 0 bases, and 18 bases separated the two germline ends. CDR1 MNHEY and CDR2 SMNVEV come from the germline V gene (reference sequence). This CDR3 spans 15 amino acids. The CDR3 DNA is TGTGCCACCCTACCCCCAGGAGGGGCTAACTATGGCTACACCTTC. It translates to CATLPPGGANYGYTF.

The gene calls are TRBV4-2 and TRBJ2-7; possibly TRBD1 for D (7 bases). The CDR3 has 17 amino acids. CDR1 is LGHNA and CDR2 is YNFKEQ in the germline V gene. Trimming pared 0 bases from V and 3 bases from J, leaving 18 bases between. The CDR3 sequence: CASSQEEGTAQGYEQYF. CDR3 coding DNA: TGTGCCAGCAGCCAAGAGGAGGGGACAGCCCAAGGCTACGAGCAGTACTTC.

V usage is TRBV28 and J usage is TRBJ2-3; D remains ambiguous. This CDR3 is built from 11 residues. The germline V gene has CDR1 MDHEN and CDR2 SYDVKM. The V and J ends lost 6 bases and 3 bases respectively, with 4 bases between them. The CDR3 DNA sequence: TGTGCCAGCAGATGGACAGATACGCAGTATTTT. Translating it yields CASRWTDTQYF.